This TCR beta chain was recorded in a study of T cell repertoires in cytomegalovirus infection. Study context: A matching HLA type, together with CMV infection, was signaled by public TCR beta signatures. Findings of the study overall: HLA-C-restricted TCR beta clonotypes specific for CMV led the ex vivo response.

This clonotype was seen a handful of times. Its antigen is unknown. TCRdb re-called the reads through MiXCR, storing one row per CDR3 protein. This repertoire shows roughly 300,000 distinct CDR3 sequences, over 7.5% found once; its top ten account for around 4%. The sequenced sample was PBMCs. The sequence came from a human donor in good health (CMV status not recorded). Some clones in this sample may be carry-over from other donors' samples.

CDR3 protein: CSASTGTHNQPQHF. The CDR3 DNA is TGCAGTGCTAGCACCGGGACACACAATCAGCCCCAGCATTTT. The rearrangement joins TRBV20-1 to TRBJ1-5; possibly TRBD1 for D (6 bases). Trimming pared 3 bases from V and 3 bases from J, leaving 12 bases between. Germline V lookup: CDR1 DFQATT, CDR2 SNEGSKA (reference sequence). The CDR3 length is 14 residues.